This paragraph reports one TCR beta chain. Sample treatment: oral pan-JAK inhibitor, 5-10 mg twice daily. Researchers took lesional scalp punch biopsies and peripheral blood from people who were alopecia areata patients. Trimming took 4 bases from V and 6 from J, leaving 17 bases between them. Germline V gene sequence: CDR1 SGHKS, CDR2 YYEKEE (reference sequence). The CDR3 spans 15 residues. Reverse transcription of extracted RNA yielded cDNA, which provided the sequencing template. Using immunoSEQ multiplex PCR, the repertoire was profiled, and TCRdb retains in-frame clones only, with some absent. The sample has fewer than 110,000 clones, roughly 84% seen once. The data derive from a study of CD8+ T cells in alopecia areata.

This chain joins TRBV5-5 and TRBJ1-5; a weak D match, TRBD1 (5 bases). This sequence originates from a human donor with alopecia areata. This specimen was CD8+ T cells sorted from blood, taken at week 24, from a patient treated with tofacitinib. The chain's CDR3 is CASSPGAGTGQPQHF. DNA of the CDR3: TGTGCCAGCAGCCCTGGGGCAGGGACGGGTCAGCCCCAGCATTTT.